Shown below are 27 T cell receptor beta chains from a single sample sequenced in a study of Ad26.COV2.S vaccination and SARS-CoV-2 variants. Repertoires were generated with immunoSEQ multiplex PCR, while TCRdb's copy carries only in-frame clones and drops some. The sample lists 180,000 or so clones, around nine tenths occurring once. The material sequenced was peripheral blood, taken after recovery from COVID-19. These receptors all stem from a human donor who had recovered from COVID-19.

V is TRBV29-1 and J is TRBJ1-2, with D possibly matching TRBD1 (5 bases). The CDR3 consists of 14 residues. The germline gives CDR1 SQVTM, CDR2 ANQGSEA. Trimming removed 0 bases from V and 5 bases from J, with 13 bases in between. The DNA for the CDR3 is TGCAGCGTTGAAGATCGGGGGGAAATTTATGGCTACACCTTC. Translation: CSVEDRGEIYGYTF.

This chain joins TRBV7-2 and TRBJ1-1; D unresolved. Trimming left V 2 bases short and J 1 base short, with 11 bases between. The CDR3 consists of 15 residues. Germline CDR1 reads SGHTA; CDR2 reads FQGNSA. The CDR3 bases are TGTGCCAGCAGCTTAAGACCCGGGTCGAACACTGAAGCTTTCTTT. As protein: CASSLRPGSNTEAFF.

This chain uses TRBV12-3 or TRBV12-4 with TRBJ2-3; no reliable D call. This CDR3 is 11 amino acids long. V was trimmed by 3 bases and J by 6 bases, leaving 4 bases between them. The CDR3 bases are TGTGCCAGCAGTTTGCGGGATACGCAGTATTTT. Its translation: CASSLRDTQYF.

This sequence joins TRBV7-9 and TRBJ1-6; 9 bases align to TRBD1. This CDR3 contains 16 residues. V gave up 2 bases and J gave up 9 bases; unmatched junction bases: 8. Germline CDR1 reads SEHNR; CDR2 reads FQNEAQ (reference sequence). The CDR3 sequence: CASSLNYGTGSSPLHF. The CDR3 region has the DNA TGTGCCAGCAGCTTAAACTACGGGACAGGGAGTTCACCCCTCCACTTT.

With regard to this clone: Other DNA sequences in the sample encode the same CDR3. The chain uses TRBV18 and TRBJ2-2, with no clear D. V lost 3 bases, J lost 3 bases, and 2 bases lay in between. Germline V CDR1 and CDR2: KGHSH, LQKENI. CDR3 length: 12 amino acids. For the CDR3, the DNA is TGTGCCAGCTCACCGGACACCGGGGAGCTGTTTTTT. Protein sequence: CASSPDTGELFF.

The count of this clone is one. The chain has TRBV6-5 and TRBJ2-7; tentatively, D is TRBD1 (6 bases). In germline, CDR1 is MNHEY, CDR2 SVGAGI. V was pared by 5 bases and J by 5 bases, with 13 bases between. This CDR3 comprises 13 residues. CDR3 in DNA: TGTGCCAGCAGTAAACAGGGTTTCAACGAGCAGTACTTC. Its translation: CASSKQGFNEQYF.

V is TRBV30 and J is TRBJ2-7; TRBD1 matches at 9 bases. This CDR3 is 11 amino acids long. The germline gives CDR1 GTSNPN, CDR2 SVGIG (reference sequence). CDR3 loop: CATDRGYEQYF. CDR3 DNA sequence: TGTGCAACGGACAGGGGCTACGAGCAGTACTTC.

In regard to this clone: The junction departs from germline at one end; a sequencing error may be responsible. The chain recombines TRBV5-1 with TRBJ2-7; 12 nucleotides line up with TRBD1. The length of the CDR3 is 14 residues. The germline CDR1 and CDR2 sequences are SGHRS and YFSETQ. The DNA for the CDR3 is TGCGCCAGCAGCGGGACAGGGGGCGAAATCTCGGCCTCCTTC. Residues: CASSGTGGEISASF.

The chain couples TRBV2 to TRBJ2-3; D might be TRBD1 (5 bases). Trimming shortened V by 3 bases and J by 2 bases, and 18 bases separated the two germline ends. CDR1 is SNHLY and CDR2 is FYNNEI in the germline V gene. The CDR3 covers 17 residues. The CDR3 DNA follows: TGTGCCAGCAGTGACGGCATTGGGGCCGCATTCACAGATACGCAGTATTTT. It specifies CASSDGIGAAFTDTQYF.

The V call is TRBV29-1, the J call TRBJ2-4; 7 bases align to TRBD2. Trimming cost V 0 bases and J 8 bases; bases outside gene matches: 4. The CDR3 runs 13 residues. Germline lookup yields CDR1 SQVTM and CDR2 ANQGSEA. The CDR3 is CSVEDGLGDIQYF. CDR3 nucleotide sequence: TGCAGCGTTGAAGACGGACTAGGGGACATTCAGTACTTC.

This CDR3 is CASSHPMWQYNEQFF. CDR3 in DNA: TGCGCCAGCAGCCATCCCATGTGGCAATACAATGAGCAGTTCTTC. J is TRBJ2-1 and V is TRBV4-1, with D uncertain. From germline, CDR1 is MGHRA and CDR2 YSYEKL. This CDR3 region has 15 residues. Between the trimmed V and J ends, which lost 3 bases and 4 bases, there was a span of 13 bases.

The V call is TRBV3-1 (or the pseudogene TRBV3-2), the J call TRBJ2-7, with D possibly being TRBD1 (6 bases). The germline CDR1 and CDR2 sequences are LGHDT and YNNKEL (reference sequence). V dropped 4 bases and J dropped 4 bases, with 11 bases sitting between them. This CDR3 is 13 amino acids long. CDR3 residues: CASSPGTLYEQYF. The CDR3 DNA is TGTGCCAGCAGCCCGGGGACATTGTACGAGCAGTACTTC.

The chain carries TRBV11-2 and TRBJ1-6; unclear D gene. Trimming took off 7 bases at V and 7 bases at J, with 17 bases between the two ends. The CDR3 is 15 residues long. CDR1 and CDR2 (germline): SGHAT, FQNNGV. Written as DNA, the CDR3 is TGTGCCAGCACCCCTCTTAGAGGGAAAAATTCACCCCTCCACTTT. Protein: CASTPLRGKNSPLHF.

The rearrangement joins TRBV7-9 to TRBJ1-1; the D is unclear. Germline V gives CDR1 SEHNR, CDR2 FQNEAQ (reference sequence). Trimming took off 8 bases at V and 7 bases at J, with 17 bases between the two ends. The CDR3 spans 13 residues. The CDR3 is CASLLGGNSEAFF. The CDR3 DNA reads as TGTGCCAGCCTTCTGGGAGGGAATAGTGAAGCTTTCTTT.

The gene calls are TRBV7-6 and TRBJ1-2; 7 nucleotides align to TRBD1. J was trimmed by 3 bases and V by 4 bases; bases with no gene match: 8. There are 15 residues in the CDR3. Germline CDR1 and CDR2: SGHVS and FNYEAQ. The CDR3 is CASSSQTGRDYGYTF. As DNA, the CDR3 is TGTGCCAGCAGCTCCCAGACAGGGAGGGACTATGGCTACACCTTC.

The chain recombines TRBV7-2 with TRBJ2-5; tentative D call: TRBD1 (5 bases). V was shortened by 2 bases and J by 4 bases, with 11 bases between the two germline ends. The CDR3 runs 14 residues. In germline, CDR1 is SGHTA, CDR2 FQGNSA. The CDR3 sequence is CASSLNGAGETQYF. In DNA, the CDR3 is TGTGCCAGCAGCTTAAATGGGGCCGGAGAGACCCAGTACTTC.

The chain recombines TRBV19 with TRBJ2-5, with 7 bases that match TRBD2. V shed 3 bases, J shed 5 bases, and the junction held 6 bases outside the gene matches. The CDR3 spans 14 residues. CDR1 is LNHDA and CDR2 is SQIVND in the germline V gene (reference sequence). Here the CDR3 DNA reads TGTGCCAGTAGTATCCTAGAGGGAGGGGAGACCCAGTACTTC. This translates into CASSILEGGETQYF.

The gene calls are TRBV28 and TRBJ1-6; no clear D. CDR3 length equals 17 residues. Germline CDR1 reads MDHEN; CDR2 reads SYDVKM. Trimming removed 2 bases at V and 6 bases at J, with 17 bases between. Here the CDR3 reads CASSLGPPRSRNSPLHF. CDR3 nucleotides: TGTGCCAGCAGTTTAGGGCCACCTAGAAGCCGTAATTCACCCCTCCACTTT.

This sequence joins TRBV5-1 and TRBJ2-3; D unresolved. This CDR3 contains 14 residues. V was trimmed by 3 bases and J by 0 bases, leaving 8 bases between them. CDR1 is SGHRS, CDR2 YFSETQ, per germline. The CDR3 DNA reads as TGCGCCAGCAGCTCCTCCGTTAGCACAGATACGCAGTATTTT. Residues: CASSSSVSTDTQYF.

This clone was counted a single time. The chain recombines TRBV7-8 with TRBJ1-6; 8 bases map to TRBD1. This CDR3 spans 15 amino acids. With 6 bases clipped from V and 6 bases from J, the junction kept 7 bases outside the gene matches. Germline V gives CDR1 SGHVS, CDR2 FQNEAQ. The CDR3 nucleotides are TGTGCCAGCAGTCCCAGGGGGCGCGGTAATTCACCCCTCCACTTT. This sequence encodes CASSPRGRGNSPLHF.

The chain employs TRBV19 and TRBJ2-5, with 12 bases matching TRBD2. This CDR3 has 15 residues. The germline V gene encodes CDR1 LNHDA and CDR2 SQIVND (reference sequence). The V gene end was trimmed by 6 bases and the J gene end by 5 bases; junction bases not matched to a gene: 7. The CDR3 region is CASRASGGARETQYF. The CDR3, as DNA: TGTGCCAGTAGGGCTAGCGGGGGGGCCCGGGAGACCCAGTACTTC.

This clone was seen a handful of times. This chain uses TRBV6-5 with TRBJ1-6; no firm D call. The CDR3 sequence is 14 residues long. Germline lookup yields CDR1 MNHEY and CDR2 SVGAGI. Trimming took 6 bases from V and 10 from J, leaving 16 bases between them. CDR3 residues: CASRTSGVGSPLHF. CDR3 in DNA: TGTGCCAGCAGGACCTCTGGAGTAGGATCACCCCTCCACTTT.

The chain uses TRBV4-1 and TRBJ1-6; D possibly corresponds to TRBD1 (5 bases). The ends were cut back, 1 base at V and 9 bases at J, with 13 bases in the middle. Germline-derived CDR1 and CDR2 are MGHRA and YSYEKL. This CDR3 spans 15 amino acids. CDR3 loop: CASSQGRGFFSPLHF. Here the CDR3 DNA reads TGCGCCAGCAGCCAAGGTCGGGGGTTTTTTTCACCCCTCCACTTT.

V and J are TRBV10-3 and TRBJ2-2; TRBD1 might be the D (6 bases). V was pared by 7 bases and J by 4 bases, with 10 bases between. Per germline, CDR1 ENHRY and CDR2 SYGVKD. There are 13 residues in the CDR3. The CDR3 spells CAITQDSTGELFF. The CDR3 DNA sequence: TGTGCCATCACCCAGGACAGCACCGGGGAGCTGTTTTTT.

The chain's CDR3 is CASSPGRGRETEAFF. In nucleotides, the CDR3 is TGCGCCAGCAGCCCGGGAAGGGGGAGGGAAACTGAAGCTTTCTTT. The chain couples TRBV5-1 to TRBJ1-1; perhaps TRBD1 as D (6 bases). The CDR3 length is 15 residues. Germline V gene lookup returns CDR1 SGHRS and CDR2 YFSETQ. Trimming removed 4 bases from V and 5 bases from J, with 18 bases in between.

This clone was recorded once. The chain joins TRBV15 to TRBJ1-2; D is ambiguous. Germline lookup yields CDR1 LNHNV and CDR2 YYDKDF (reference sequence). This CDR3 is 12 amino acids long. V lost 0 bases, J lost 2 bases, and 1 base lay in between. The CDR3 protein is CATSRDNYGYTF. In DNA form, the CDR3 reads TGTGCCACCAGCAGAGACAACTATGGCTACACCTTC.

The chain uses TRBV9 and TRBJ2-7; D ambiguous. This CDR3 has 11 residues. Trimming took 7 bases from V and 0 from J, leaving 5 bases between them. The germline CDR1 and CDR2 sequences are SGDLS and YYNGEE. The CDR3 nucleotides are TGTGCCAGCGGAAGCTCCTACGAGCAGTACTTC. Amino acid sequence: CASGSSYEQYF.